This TCR beta chain originates from a study of early T cells in non-severe SARS-CoV-2 infection. Study as a whole: Chains stayed unpaired after sequencing of bulk RNA from unsorted whole blood. Broader study findings: Comparison of clonotypes with VDJdb favored anti-spike CD8 responses while missing private and CD4 specificities.

Researchers tagged individual cDNA molecules with unique molecular identifiers. Using its own MiXCR run on the 5' RACE reads, TCRdb lists one record per CDR3 protein. The table includes about 70,000 distinct CDR3 sequences, approximately 10% detected once. Worth noting for this clonotype: Its antigen is unidentified.

CDR1 and CDR2 from the germline V gene are LNHDA and SQIVND (reference sequence). V was shortened by 6 bases and J by 2 bases, with 12 bases between the two germline ends. This CDR3 has 14 residues. This sequence originates from an adult who was a healthcare worker with PCR-confirmed SARS-CoV-2 infection or an uninfected control (not recorded which). The chain carries TRBV19 and TRBJ2-3; a weak D match, TRBD2 (6 bases). Sequenced material: whole blood. CDR3 nucleotides: TGTGCCAGTAGACCAGGAGGGCCCACAGATACGCAGTATTTT. Encoded protein: CASRPGGPTDTQYF.